Following are 5 T cell receptor beta chains from one sample sequenced in a study of shared clonotypes between healthy human individuals. Profiled with immunoSEQ multiplex PCR; TCRdb holds only in-frame clones, not every one. The data show just over 2,000,000 clones, with 95% seen just once and 0.13% held by the top ten. The sequenced sample was naive CD4+ T cells sorted from blood. As for subset: CD45RA+ positively selected. Receptor source: a man between 18 and 35 years old in good health.

The chain has TRBV5-5 and TRBJ2-7; D remains ambiguous. This CDR3 has 15 amino acids. V shed 0 bases and J shed 0 bases, with 10 bases lying between them. Germline CDR1 SGHKS, CDR2 YYEKEE (reference sequence). The DNA of the CDR3 is TGTGCCAGCAGCTTGGAACAGTCACGCTCCTACGAGCAGTACTTC. It codes for CASSLEQSRSYEQYF.

The rearrangement uses TRBV7-9 and TRBJ2-7; 15 bases align to TRBD2. Germline V lookup: CDR1 SEHNR, CDR2 FQNEAQ (reference sequence). This CDR3 is built from 17 residues. V lost 4 bases, J lost 2 bases, and 6 bases stayed unmatched. The CDR3 bases are TGTGCCAGCAGCTCCGGACTAGCGGGAGGGCCACCCTACGAGCAGTACTTC. Its protein is CASSSGLAGGPPYEQYF.

This chain uses TRBV9 with TRBJ1-1; no clear D gene. The V end was cut by 4 bases, the J end by 5 bases, with 9 bases between. The CDR3 sequence is 12 residues long. Germline-derived CDR1 and CDR2 are SGDLS and YYNGEE. The CDR3 is CASSPILTEAFF. In DNA, the CDR3 is TGTGCCAGCAGCCCCATTTTGACTGAAGCTTTCTTT.

Comments on this clone: Other DNA sequences in this specimen translate into the identical CDR3. The rearrangement links TRBV2 to TRBJ2-2, with D possibly matching TRBD1 (7 bases). The CDR3 spans 14 residues. Between the trimmed V and J ends, which lost 6 bases and 1 base, there was a span of 9 bases. Germline V gives CDR1 SNHLY, CDR2 FYNNEI. The CDR3 sequence is CASRRDRNTGELFF. CDR3 nucleotides: TGTGCCAGCAGGCGGGACAGGAACACCGGGGAGCTGTTTTTT.

CDR3 in amino acids: CASSIPGRSGNTIYF. Here the CDR3 DNA reads TGTGCCAGTAGTATTCCGGGAAGGTCTGGAAACACCATATATTTT. The rearrangement joins TRBV19 to TRBJ1-3; no clear D. V gave up 3 bases and J gave up 1 base, with 10 bases separating them. The CDR3 runs 15 residues. Germline CDR1 and CDR2: LNHDA and SQIVND (reference sequence).